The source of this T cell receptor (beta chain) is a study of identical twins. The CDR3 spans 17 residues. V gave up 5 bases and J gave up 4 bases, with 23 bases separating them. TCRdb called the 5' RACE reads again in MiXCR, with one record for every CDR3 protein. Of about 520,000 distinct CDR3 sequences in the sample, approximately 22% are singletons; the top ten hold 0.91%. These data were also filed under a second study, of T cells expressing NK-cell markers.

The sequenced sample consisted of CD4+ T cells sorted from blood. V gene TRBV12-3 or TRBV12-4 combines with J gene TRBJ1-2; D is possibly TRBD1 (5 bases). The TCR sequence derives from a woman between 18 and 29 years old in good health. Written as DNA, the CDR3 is TGTGCCAGCAGTCCCGCGGGACGGCCCATGTATATCTATGGCTACACCTTC. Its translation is CASSPAGRPMYIYGYTF.